This paragraph reports one T cell receptor beta chain. The data derive from a study of glioma-infiltrating T cells. In the study overall: Low-grade gliomas were grade II; glioblastomas were grade IV at initial diagnosis. Dexamethasone exposure before glioma surgery was limited to six or fewer days.

The iRepertoire nested amplicon-rescue multiplex PCR amplified TCR alpha and beta CDR3s from RNA. From the multiplex PCR reads, TCRdb called clonotypes with MiXCR, one entry per CDR3 protein. Among more than 300,000 distinct CDR3 sequences listed, roughly two fifths were seen once. The receptor's source is a human donor with low-grade glioma or glioblastoma, undergoing nonglioma brain surgery, or in good health (not recorded which). The specimen sequenced was glioma tissue, nonneoplastic brain tissue, or PBMCs (not recorded which).

The CDR3: CSASGSGDTQYF. The CDR3 nucleotides are TGCAGTGCTAGCGGGAGTGGAGATACGCAGTATTTT. This chain connects TRBV20-1 to TRBJ2-3; tentative D call: TRBD2 (6 bases). This CDR3 spans 12 amino acids. Germline V CDR1 and CDR2: DFQATT, SNEGSKA (reference sequence). Trimming pared 3 bases from V and 5 bases from J, leaving 9 bases between.